Ten or more counts support the clone carrying this T cell receptor (beta chain). CD8+CD57+ cell expansion, shown by flow cytometry, had occurred in the patients selected for sequencing. The data were obtained in a study of CD8+CD57+ T cells in acquired aplastic anemia. Genomic DNA, serving as template, underwent TCR beta VDJ and CDR3 profiling. TCRdb processed the reads anew with MiXCR; each CDR3 protein has one entry. The table lists 260,000 or so distinct CDR3 sequences, approximately 45% of them singletons. The CDR3 is made up of 18 amino acids. The germline V gene encodes CDR1 SGHVS and CDR2 FQNEAQ. V lost 5 bases and J lost 0, with 22 bases in between.

Sequenced: sorted CD4+, CD8+, or CD8+CD57+ T cells (not recorded which) from PBMCs. This clonotype was sampled from a human donor with aplastic anemia. V and J are TRBV7-8 and TRBJ2-5; D assignment may be TRBD1 or TRBD2 (6 bases each). The CDR3 is CASSPTRRGTLYQETQYF. The CDR3 bases are TGTGCCAGCAGCCCCACTAGGAGGGGGACACTGTACCAAGAGACCCAGTACTTC.